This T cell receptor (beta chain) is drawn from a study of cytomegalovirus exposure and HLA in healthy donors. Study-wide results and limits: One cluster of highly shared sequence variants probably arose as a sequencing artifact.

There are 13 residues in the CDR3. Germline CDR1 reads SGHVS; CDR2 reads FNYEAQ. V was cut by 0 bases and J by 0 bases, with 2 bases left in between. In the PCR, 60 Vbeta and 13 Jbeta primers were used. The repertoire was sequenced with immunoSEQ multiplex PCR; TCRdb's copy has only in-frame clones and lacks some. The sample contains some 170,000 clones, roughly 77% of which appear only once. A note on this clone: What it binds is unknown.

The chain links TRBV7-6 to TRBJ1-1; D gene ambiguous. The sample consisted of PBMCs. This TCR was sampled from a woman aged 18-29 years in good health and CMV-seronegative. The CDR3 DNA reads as TGTGCCAGCAGCTTAGCTATGAACACTGAAGCTTTCTTT. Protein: CASSLAMNTEAFF.